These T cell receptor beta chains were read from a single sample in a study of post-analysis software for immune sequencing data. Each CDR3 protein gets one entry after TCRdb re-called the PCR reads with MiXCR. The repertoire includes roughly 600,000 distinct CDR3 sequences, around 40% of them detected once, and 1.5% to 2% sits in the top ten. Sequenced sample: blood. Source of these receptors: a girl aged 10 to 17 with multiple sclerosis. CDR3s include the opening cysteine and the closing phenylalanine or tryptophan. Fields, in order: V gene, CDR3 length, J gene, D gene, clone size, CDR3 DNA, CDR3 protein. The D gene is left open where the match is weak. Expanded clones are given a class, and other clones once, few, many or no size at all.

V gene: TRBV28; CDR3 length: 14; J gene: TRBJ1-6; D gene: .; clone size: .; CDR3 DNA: TGTGCCAGCAGGCCTAACATCGTCGGCTCACCCCCCCACTTT; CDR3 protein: CASRPNIVGSPPHF
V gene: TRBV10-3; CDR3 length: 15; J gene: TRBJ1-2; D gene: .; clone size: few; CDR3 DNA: TGTGCCATCAGTGAGTCGATCCAGGAGCACTATGGCTACACCTTC; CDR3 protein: CAISESIQEHYGYTF
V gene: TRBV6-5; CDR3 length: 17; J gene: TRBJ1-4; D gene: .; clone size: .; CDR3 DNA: TGTGCCAGCAGTTACTTATCAATCAGGGCCGCTAATGAAAAACTGTTTTTT; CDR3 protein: CASSYLSIRAANEKLFF
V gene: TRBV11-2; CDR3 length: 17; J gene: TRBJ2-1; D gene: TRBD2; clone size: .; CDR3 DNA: TGTGCCAGCAGCTTACCCTGGACTAGCGGGAGAAAGTATGAGCAGTTCTTC; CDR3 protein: CASSLPWTSGRKYEQFF
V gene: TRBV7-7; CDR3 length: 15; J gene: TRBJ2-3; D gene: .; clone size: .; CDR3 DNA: TGTGCTAGCAGCTTAAGAACGTCCATCACAGATACGCAGTATTTT; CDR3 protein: CASSLRTSITDTQYF
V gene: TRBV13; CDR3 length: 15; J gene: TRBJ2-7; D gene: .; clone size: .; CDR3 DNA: TGTGCCAGCAGCCCGGGGCGGGATTATTTCTACGAGCAGTACTTC; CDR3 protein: CASSPGRDYFYEQYF
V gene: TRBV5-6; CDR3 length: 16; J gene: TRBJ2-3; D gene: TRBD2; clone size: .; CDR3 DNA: TGTGCCAGCAGCCTGGCGGGGGATTGGAACGCAGATACGCAGTATTTT; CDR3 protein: CASSLAGDWNADTQYF
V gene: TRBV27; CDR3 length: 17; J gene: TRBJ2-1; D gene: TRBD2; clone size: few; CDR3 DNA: TGTGCCAGCAGTCCTTGGACTAGCGGGGGCCTCTACAATGAGCAGTTCTTC; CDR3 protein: CASSPWTSGGLYNEQFF
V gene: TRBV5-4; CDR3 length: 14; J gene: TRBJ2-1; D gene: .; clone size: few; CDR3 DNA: TGTGCCAGCAGCTTGGTGGAGTGGGACAATGAGCAGTTCTTC; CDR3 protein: CASSLVEWDNEQFF
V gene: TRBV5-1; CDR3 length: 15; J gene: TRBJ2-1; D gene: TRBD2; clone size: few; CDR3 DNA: TGCGCCAGCAGCAATAGCGGGGTTTCCTACAATGAGCAGTTCTTC; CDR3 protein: CASSNSGVSYNEQFF
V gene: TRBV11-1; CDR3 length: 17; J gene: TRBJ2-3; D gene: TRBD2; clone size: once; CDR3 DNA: TGTGCCAGCAGCCCTGGGTGGTTGCGGGGGGGCACAGATACGCAGTATTTT; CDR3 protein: CASSPGWLRGGTDTQYF
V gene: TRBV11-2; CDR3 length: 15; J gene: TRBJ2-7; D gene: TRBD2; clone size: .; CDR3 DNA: TGTGCCGGCAGCTTCTCGACTAGCGGGTCCCCGGGGGAGTACTTC; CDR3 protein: CAGSFSTSGSPGEYF
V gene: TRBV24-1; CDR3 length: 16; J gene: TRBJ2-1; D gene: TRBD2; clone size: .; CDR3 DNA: TGTGCCACCAGTGAACAGAGCGGGGGCACCTACAATGAGCAGTTCTTC; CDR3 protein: CATSEQSGGTYNEQFF
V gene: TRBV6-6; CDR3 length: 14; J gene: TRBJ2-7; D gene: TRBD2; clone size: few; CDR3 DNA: TGTGCCAGCAGTGAGGGACTAGCGGGAGGCGAGCAGTACTTC; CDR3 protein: CASSEGLAGGEQYF
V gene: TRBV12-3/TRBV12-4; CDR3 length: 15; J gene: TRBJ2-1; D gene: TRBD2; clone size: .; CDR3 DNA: TGTGCCAGCAGTGGGACTAGCCGAGGGTACAATGAGCAGTTCTTC; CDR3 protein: CASSGTSRGYNEQFF
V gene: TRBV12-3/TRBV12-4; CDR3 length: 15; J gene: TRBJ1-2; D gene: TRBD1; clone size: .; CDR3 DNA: TGTGCCAGCAGTTTGAGGACAGGGCTTATCTATGGCTACACCTTC; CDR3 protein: CASSLRTGLIYGYTF
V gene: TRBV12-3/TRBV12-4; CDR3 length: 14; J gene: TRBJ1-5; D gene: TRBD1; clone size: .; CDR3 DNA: TGTGCCAGCAGTGAGGGACAGGGGAATCAGCCCCAGCATTTT; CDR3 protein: CASSEGQGNQPQHF
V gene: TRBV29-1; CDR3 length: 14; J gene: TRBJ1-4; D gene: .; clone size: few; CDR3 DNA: TGCAGCGTTGAAGGAGGGGGGGCTCGCGAAAAACTGTTTTTT; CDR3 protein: CSVEGGGAREKLFF
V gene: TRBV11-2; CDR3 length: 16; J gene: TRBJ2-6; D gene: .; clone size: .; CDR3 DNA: TGTGCCAGCAGCCCGCCCCGTACCTCTGGGACCAACGTCCTGACTTTC; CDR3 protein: CASSPPRTSGTNVLTF
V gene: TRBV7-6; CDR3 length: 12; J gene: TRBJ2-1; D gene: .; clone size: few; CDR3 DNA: TGTGCCAGCGGATCCGACAACAATGAGCAGTTCTTC; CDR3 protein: CASGSDNNEQFF
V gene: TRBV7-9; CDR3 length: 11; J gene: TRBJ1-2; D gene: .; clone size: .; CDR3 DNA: TGTGCCAGCAGCTTGACCTCGGGCTACACCTTC; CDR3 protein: CASSLTSGYTF
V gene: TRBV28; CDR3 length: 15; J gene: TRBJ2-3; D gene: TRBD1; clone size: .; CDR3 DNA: TGTGCCAGCAGCTCGGGACAGGGGGCGGCAGATACGCAGTATTTT; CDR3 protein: CASSSGQGAADTQYF
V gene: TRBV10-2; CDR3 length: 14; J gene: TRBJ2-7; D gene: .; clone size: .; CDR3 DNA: TGCGCCAGCAGTGATGTTCGGGGTCCGAACGAGCAGTACTTC; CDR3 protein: CASSDVRGPNEQYF
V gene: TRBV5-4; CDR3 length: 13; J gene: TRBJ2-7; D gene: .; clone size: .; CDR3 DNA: TGTGCCAGCAGCTCGATGAGCTCCTACGAGCAGTACTTC; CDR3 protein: CASSSMSSYEQYF
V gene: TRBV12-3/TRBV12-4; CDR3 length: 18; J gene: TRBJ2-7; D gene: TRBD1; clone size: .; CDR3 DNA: TGTGCCAGCAGTTTACGGCGGATGATGGACAGGAGCTCCTACGAGCAGTACTTC; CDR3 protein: CASSLRRMMDRSSYEQYF
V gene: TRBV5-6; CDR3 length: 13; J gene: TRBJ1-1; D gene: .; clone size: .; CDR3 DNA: TGTGCCAGCAGCCTGGGACGGAACAATGAAGCTTTCTTT; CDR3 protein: CASSLGRNNEAFF
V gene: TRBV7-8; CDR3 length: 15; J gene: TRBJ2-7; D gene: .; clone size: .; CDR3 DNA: TGTGCCAGCCTGGGTACCGGGACGGGAGCCTACGAGCAGTACTTC; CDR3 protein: CASLGTGTGAYEQYF
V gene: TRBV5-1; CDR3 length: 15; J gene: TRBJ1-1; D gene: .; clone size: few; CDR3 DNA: TGCGCCAGCAGCTCCAAACAGGGCCTTAACACTGAAGCTTTCTTT; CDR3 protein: CASSSKQGLNTEAFF
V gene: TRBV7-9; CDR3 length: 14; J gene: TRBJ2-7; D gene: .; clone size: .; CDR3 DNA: TGTGCCAGCAGCATTGACCCGGGGTTGAGAGAGCAGTACTTC; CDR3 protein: CASSIDPGLREQYF
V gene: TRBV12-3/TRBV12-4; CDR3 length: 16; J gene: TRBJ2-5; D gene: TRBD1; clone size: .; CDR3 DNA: TGTGCCAGCAGTTTAGGCTTCACGGACAGGGAAGAGACCCAGTACTTC; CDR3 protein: CASSLGFTDREETQYF
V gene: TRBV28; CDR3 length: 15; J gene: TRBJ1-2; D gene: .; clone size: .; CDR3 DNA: TGTGCCAGCAGTTCCCTAATGACAAGCAAAAAAGGCGACACCTTC; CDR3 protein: CASSSLMTSKKGDTF
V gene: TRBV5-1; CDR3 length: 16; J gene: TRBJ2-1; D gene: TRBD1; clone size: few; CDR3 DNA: TGCGCCAGCAGCGGCCGCCAGGGGGCAAGTAGGGATGAGCAGTTCTTC; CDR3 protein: CASSGRQGASRDEQFF
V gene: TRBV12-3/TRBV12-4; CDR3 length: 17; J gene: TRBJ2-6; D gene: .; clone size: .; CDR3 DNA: TGTGCCATCATTCCCCCAGTTCCCTCATCTGGGGCCAACGTCCTGACTTTC; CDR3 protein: CAIIPPVPSSGANVLTF
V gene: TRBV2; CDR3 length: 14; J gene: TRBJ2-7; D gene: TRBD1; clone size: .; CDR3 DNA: TGTGCCAGCGTTGGACAGGGGATTACCTACGAGCAGTACTTC; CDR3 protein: CASVGQGITYEQYF
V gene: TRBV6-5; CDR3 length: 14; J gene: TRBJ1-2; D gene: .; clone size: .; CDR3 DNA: TGTGCCAGCAGTTACTGGTCGTCGGGGAGAGGCTACACCTTC; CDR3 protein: CASSYWSSGRGYTF
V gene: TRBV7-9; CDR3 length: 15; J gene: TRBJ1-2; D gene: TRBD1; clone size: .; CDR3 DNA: TGTGCCAGCAGACAGACCAGGGGGCGAAACTATGGCTACACCTTC; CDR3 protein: CASRQTRGRNYGYTF
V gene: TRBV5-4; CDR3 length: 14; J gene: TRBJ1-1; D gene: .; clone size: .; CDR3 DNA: TGTGCCAGCAGCTGCGGGGGCATGGGCACTGAAGCTTTCTTT; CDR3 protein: CASSCGGMGTEAFF
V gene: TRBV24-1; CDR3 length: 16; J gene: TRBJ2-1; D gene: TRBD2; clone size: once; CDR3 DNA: TGTGCCACCAGTGCGACTAGCGGGAGCTTAGGCAATGAGCAGTTCTTC; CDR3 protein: CATSATSGSLGNEQFF
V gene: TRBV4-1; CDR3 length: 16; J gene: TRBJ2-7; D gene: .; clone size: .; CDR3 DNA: TGCGCCAGCAGCCAAGAAGGGCGGGGCGGGGGCGACGAGCAGTACTTC; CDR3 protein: CASSQEGRGGGDEQYF
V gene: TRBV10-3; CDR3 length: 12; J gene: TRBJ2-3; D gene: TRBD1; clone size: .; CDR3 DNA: TGTGCCATCAGGGCCGACAGGGGCGCGCAGTATTTT; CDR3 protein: CAIRADRGAQYF
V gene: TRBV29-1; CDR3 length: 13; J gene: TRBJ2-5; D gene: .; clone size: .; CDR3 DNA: TGCAGCGCCCGAGACTACCGGGACAATGAGCAGTACTTC; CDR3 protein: CSARDYRDNEQYF
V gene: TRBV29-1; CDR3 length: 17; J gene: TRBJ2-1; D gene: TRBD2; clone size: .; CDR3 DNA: TGCAGCGTTGGGAGGGGACTAGCGGGGGCCTCTTACAATGAGCAGTTCTTC; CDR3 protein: CSVGRGLAGASYNEQFF
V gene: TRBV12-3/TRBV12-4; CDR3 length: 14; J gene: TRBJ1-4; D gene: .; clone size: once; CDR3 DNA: TGTGCCAGCAGTCTCAGGGGTCATGGTGAAAAACTGTTTTTT; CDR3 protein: CASSLRGHGEKLFF
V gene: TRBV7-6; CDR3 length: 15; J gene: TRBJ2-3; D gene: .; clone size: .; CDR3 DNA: TGTGCCAGCAGCCCCCATGGTGAGGGCACAGATACGCAGTATTTT; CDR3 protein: CASSPHGEGTDTQYF
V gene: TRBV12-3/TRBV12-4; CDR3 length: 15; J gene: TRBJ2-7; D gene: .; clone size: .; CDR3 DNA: TGTGCCAGCAGTTTCTTCCGGACAGAATTCTACGAGCAGTACTTC; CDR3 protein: CASSFFRTEFYEQYF
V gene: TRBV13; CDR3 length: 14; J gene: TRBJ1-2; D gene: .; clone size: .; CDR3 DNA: TGTGCCAGCAGCTTAGGGCAGAAGGACTATGGCTACACCTTC; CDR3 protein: CASSLGQKDYGYTF
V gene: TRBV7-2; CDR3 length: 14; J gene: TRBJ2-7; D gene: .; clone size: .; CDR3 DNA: TGTGCCAGCAGCTCGGAAATTCTGGAGAACGAGCAGTACTTC; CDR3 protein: CASSSEILENEQYF
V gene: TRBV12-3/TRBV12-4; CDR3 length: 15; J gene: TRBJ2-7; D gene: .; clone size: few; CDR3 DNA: TGTGCCAGCAGTTTGGGGGCAGTGCTTGCCTACGAGCAGTACTTC; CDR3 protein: CASSLGAVLAYEQYF
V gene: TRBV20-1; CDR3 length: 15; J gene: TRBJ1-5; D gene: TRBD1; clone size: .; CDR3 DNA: TGCAGTGCTAACCCGACAGGGGGCGAAAGTCAGCCCCAGCATTTT; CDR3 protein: CSANPTGGESQPQHF
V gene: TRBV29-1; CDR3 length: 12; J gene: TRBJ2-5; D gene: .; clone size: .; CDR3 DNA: TGCAGCGTTGAGAGGACGGGGGAGACCCAGTACTTC; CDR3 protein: CSVERTGETQYF
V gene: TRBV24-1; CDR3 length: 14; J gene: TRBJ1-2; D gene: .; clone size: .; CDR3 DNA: TGTGCCACCAGTGACACCGATAAATCCTATGGCTACACCTTC; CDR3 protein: CATSDTDKSYGYTF
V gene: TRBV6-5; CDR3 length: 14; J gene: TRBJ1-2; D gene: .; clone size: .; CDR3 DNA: TGTGCCAGCAGGGACTTCGCCGGCTTTGGTGGCTACACCTTC; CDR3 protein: CASRDFAGFGGYTF
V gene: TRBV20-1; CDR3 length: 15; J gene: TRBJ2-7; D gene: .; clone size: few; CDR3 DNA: TGCAGTGCTAAACACCCTGGAAGACTTCCCTTAGGGCAGTACTTC; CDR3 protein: CSAKHPGRLPLGQYF
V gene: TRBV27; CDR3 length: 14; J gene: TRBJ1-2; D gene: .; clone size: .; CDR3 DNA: TGTGCCAGCAGTTTATCGTCTTCCCGAAGGGGCTACACCTTC; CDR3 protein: CASSLSSSRRGYTF
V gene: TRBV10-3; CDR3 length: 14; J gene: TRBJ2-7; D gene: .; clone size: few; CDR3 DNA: TGTGCCATCAGTGACCCCGGGTCGACCAATGAGCAGTACTTC; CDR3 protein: CAISDPGSTNEQYF
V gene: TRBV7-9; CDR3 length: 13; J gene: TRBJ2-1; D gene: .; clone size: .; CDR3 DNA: TGTGCCAGCAGCTCGGACAGCCAAGATGAGCAGTTCTTC; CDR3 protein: CASSSDSQDEQFF
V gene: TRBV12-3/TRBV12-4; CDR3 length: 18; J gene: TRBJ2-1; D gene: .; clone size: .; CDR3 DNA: TGTGCCAGCAGTTCTTTCCCTGACCGAAGTGGACACTACAATGAGCAGTTCTTC; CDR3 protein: CASSSFPDRSGHYNEQFF
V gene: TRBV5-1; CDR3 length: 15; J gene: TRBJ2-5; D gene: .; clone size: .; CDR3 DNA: TGCGCCAGCAGCGTTGGGGGACATCCCCAAGAGACCCAGTACTTC; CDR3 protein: CASSVGGHPQETQYF
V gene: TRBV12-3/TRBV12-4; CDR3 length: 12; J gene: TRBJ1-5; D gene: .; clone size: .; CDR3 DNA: TGTGCCAGCAGTTTCGGGTTTCAGCCCCAGCATTTT; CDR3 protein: CASSFGFQPQHF